A single sample gave rise to the 5 T cell receptor beta chains below, sequenced in a study of T cell responses to AZD1222 COVID-19 vaccine. Some clones are missing from TCRdb's copy, which holds only in-frame ones; the method was immunoSEQ multiplex PCR. The profile covers 150,000 to 200,000 clones, with 88% appearing a single time and roughly 25% taken by the ten largest. The specimen was peripheral blood, collected 28 days after the second AZD1222 dose. These receptors were taken from an adult who received the AZD1222 COVID-19 vaccine.

The rearrangement links TRBV5-1 to TRBJ1-4; D may be TRBD1 (5 bases). Germline lookup yields CDR1 SGHRS and CDR2 YFSETQ. Trimming left V 4 bases short and J 5 bases short, with 12 bases between. This CDR3 contains 14 residues. CDR3 loop: CASSTRDLNEKLFF. The CDR3 nucleotides read TGCGCCAGCAGCACCCGGGACTTGAATGAAAAACTGTTTTTT. Full variable domain (rest looked up from reference TRBV5-1 and TRBJ1-4): KAGVTQTPRYLIKTRGQQVTLSCSPISGHRSVSWYQQTPGQGLQFLFEYFSETQRNKGNFPGRFSGRQFSNSRSEMNVSTLELGDSALYLCASSTRDLNEKLFFGSGTQLSVL.

This chain uses TRBV28 with TRBJ2-6; D remains unclear. With 1 base removed from V and 1 base from J, the gap between germline ends came to 5 bases. Germline loops: CDR1 MDHEN, CDR2 SYDVKM. This CDR3 comprises 15 residues. The CDR3 sequence: CASSLSGSGANVLTF. CDR3 in DNA: TGTGCCAGCAGTTTATCTGGGTCTGGGGCCAACGTCCTGACTTTC.

The chain has TRBV27 and TRBJ2-7; 9 bases align to TRBD1. J lost 5 bases, V lost 8 bases, and 13 bases had no gene match. This CDR3 has 15 amino acids. Germline assignment: CDR1 MNHEY and CDR2 SMNVEV (reference sequence). As DNA, the CDR3 is TGTGCCAGCGCCCCCCCCTGGGACAGGGTCCACGAGCAGTACTTC. Its translation: CASAPPWDRVHEQYF.

This chain joins TRBV7-3 and TRBJ2-5, with D perhaps TRBD1 (6 bases). Germline values: CDR1 SGHTA, CDR2 FQGTGA. The ends were cut back, 0 bases at V and 6 bases at J, with 14 bases in the middle. CDR3 size: 15 residues. The CDR3 nucleotides read TGTGCCAGCAGCTTAACCCCGACAGGTGATAAGACCCAGTACTTC. Its translation is CASSLTPTGDKTQYF. The full variable domain, its missing parts supplied by reference TRBV7-3 and TRBJ2-5, is GAGVSQTPSNKVTEKGKYVELRCDPISGHTALYWYRQSLGQGPEFLIYFQGTGAADDSGLPNDRFFAVRPEGSVSTLKIQRTERGDSAVYLCASSLTPTGDKTQYFGPGTRLLVL.

The rearrangement joins TRBV9 to TRBJ2-1; TRBD2 agrees at 8 bases. Germline V gene sequence: CDR1 SGDLS, CDR2 YYNGEE. With 0 bases clipped from V and 1 base from J, the junction kept 3 bases outside the gene matches. The CDR3 is 16 amino acids. CDR3 nucleotide sequence: TGTGCCAGCAGCGTAGGAGCGGGAGTATCCTACAATGAGCAGTTCTTC. Translated: CASSVGAGVSYNEQFF.